Here is one T cell receptor beta chain with its context. This entry belongs to a study of blood T cell repertoires in COVID-19. Study context: The United States, Italy and Spain were the sources of the acute and convalescent COVID-19 samples. Sources were T cells, B-cell-depleted T cells, or PBMCs; the material itself was cDNA or gDNA.

Per germline, CDR1 MNHEY and CDR2 SVGEGT. Trimming cost V 6 bases and J 4 bases; bases outside gene matches: 5. The CDR3 consists of 15 residues. In the original workflow: Estimated nucleated cell counts came from reference gene primer amplification. TCRdb keeps only in-frame clones here, not all; method: immunoSEQ multiplex PCR. D and trimming come from the DNA, and the V and J calls and clone size come from that table. The sample carries roughly 200,000 clones, roughly 80% recorded once. The receptor comes from a human donor in a cohort sampled during active COVID-19. The J gene is TRBJ2-3, the V gene TRBV6-2 or TRBV6-3; 12 bases line up with TRBD2. The sequencing sample was made of peripheral blood. The CDR3 bases are TGTGCCAGCAGCATGACTAGCGGGAGAGCAGATACGCAGTATTTT. Amino acid sequence: CASSMTSGRADTQYF.